The T cell receptor (beta chain) under discussion was sequenced for a study of OX40 agonist ivuxolimab in advanced cancers. There are 13 residues in the CDR3. Trimming removed 6 bases from V and 1 base from J, with 9 bases in between. CDR1 is KGHSH and CDR2 is LQKENI in the germline V gene. General study points: CD4+ and CD8+ T cells in blood underwent clonal expansion by week 6 at 0.1 to 3.0 mg/kg.

Generated by immunoSEQ multiplex PCR, the TCRdb table keeps only in-frame clones and is missing some. The table has tens of thousands of clones, about 87% seen once. Points on this clone: Its antigen is still unknown.

The sequence came from an adult with an advanced solid tumor such as melanoma, head and neck, liver or kidney cancer. This sample comprised CD4+ or CD8+ T cells sorted from blood, obtained in a trial of the OX40 agonist ivuxolimab. The chain is built from TRBV18 and TRBJ2-5, with D possibly TRBD1 on 5 matching bases. DNA for the CDR3: TGTGCCAGCTCGCTACAGGCCCAAGAGACCCAGTACTTC. Its protein is CASSLQAQETQYF.